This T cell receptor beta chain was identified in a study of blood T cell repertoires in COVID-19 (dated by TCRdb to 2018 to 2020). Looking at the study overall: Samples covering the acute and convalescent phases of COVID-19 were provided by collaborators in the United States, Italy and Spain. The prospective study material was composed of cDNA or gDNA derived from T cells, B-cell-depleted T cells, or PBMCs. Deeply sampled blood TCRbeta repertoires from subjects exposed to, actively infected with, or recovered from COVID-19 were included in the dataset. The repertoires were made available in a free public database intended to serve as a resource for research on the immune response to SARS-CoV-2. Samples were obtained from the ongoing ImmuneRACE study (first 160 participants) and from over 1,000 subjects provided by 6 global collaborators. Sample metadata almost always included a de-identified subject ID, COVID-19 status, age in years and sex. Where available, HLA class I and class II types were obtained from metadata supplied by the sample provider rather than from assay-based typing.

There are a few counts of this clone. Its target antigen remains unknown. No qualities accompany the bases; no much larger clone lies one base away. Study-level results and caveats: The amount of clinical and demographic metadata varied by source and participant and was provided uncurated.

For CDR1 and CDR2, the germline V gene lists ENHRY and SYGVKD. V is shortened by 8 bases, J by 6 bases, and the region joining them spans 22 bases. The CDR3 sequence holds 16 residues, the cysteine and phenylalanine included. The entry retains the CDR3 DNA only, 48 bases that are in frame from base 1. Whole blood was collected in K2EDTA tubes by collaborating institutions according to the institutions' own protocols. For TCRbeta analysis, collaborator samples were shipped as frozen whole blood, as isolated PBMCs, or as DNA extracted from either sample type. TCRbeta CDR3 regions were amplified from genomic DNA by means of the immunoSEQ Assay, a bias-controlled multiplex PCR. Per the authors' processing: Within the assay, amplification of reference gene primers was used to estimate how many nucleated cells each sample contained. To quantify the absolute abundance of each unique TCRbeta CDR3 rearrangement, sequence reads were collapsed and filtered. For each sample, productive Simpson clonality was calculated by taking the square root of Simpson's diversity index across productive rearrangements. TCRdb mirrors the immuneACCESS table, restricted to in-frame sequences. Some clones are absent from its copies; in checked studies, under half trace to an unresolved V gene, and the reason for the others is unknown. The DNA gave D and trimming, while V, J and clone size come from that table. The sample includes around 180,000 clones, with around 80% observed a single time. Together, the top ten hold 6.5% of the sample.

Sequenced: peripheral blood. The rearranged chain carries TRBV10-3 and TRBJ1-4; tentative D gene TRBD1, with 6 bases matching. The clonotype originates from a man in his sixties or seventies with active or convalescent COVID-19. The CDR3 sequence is CAIRGESQGRYEKLFF. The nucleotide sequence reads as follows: TGTGCCATCCGCGGTGAATCACAGGGTAGATATGAAAAACTGTTTTTT.